A selection of T cell receptor beta chains follows, all from one sample in a study of spatial heterogeneity in lung cancer. TCRdb analysed the 5' RACE reads with MiXCR anew, one entry per CDR3 protein. The top ten clones hold 25% to 30% of a sample with 39,000 or so distinct CDR3 sequences, 6.5% to 9% of them seen once. Sequencing used PBMCs, obtained at surgery. The receptors derive from a male donor with early-stage non-small cell lung cancer. The CDR3 runs from the conserved cysteine through the conserved F or W. D genes are given only for firm matches. Size is stated for part of the rows, as once, few or many counts, or as a class when the clone is expanded.

v_gene	d_gene	j_gene	abundance	CDR3aa	CDR3nt
TRBV11-1	.	TRBJ2-5	.	CASSSTYWTRTRPETQYF	TGTGCCAGCAGCTCGACGTACTGGACTCGAACTCGCCCCGAGACCCAGTACTTC
TRBV7-9	TRBD1	TRBJ2-7	few	CASSLEQGATYEQYF	TGTGCCAGCAGCTTAGAGCAGGGGGCAACCTACGAGCAGTACTTC
TRBV15	.	TRBJ2-3	many	CATSRVGGSTDTQYF	TGTGCCACCAGCAGAGTCGGTGGTAGCACAGATACGCAGTATTTT
TRBV12-3/TRBV12-4	.	TRBJ2-1	many	CASSLPGDAYNEQFF	TGTGCCAGCAGTTTACCGGGGGACGCCTACAATGAGCAGTTCTTC
TRBV7-8	TRBD2	TRBJ2-1	many	CASSLVHGGRSSYNEQFF	TGTGCCAGCAGCTTAGTCCATGGCGGGAGGAGCTCCTACAATGAGCAGTTCTTC
TRBV5-1	.	TRBJ2-7	once	CASSLGGTPHF	TGCGCCAGCAGCTTGGGGGGGACCCCCCACTTC
TRBV7-2	.	TRBJ2-1	.	CASSLGGVAEQFF	TGTGCCAGCAGCTTAGGAGGGGTCGCTGAGCAGTTCTTC
TRBV7-3	TRBD2	TRBJ2-1	few	CASSSETSGVYNEQFF	TGTGCCAGCAGCTCGGAGACTAGCGGGGTATACAATGAGCAGTTCTTC
TRBV12-3/TRBV12-4	.	TRBJ2-1	many	CASSLAEGSRYNEQFF	TGTGCCAGCAGTTTAGCCGAGGGGAGCCGGTACAATGAGCAGTTCTTC
TRBV20-1	TRBD2	TRBJ2-1	.	CSARYSGITYNEQFF	TGCAGTGCTAGGTATAGCGGGATTACTTACAATGAGCAGTTCTTC
TRBV4-2	.	TRBJ2-5	.	CASSQEIRETQYF	TGTGCCAGCAGCCAAGAAATTCGAGAGACCCAGTACTTC
TRBV5-5	.	TRBJ2-3	many	CASSLGGTDWANTQYF	TGTGCCAGCAGCTTGGGAGGGACGGACTGGGCCAATACGCAGTATTTT
TRBV7-2	TRBD1	TRBJ1-2	many	CASSSSDRGRGYTF	TGTGCCAGCAGCTCGTCGGACAGGGGGCGAGGCTACACCTTC
TRBV28	.	TRBJ2-1	many	CASHGDQRNEQFF	TGTGCCAGCCATGGGGATCAGAGGAATGAGCAGTTCTTC
TRBV20-1	.	TRBJ1-5	few	CSARLPTLNQPQHF	TGCAGTGCTAGACTCCCGACGTTAAATCAGCCCCAGCATTTT
TRBV7-9	TRBD1	TRBJ1-2	many	CASSPGTAYGYTF	TGTGCCAGCAGCCCCGGGACAGCTTATGGCTACACCTTC